The present TCR beta chain was sequenced within a study of beta chain features in type 1 diabetes. In the study overall: Patient and healthy donor groups were alike in age, gender and cell yields.

Reverse transcription of all isolated RNA meant that expressed TCRB transcripts were sequenced. The repertoire was sequenced with immunoSEQ multiplex PCR; TCRdb's copy has only in-frame clones and lacks some. This sample has over 150,000 clones, with over 9% found just once. This clone was detected a few times. Its antigen is undetermined. The study, taken as a whole, reports: All four CD4+ subsets of Type 1 diabetes patients contained TCRB CDR3s that were moderately but significantly shorter. PCR might pick shorter templates more often, in the same way for patients and controls.

Germline CDR1 is SQVTM and CDR2 is ANQGSEA. This CDR3 is built from 14 residues. Trimming took off 6 bases at V and 5 bases at J, with 19 bases between the two ends. The chain is built from TRBV29-1 and TRBJ1-2, with a weak D call TRBD1 (5 bases). The specimen was central memory CD4+ T cells from blood. This TCR was recovered from a man aged 30-40 years with type 1 diabetes. CDR3 in DNA: TGCAGCGTCGCCCCCTTGGGGCTCCTATATGGCTACACCTTC. Its translation is CSVAPLGLLYGYTF. The variable domain in full, with the rest retrieved from reference TRBV29-1 and TRBJ1-2, is SAVISQKPSRDICQRGTSLTIQCQVDSQVTMMFWYRQQPGQSLTLIATANQGSEATYESGFVIDKFPISRPNLTFSTLTVSNMSPEDSSIYLCSVAPLGLLYGYTFGSGTRLTVV.